The TCR beta chain under discussion was sequenced for a study of preoperative IRX-2 immunotherapy in early breast cancer (dated by TCRdb to about 2019). Reading the label with the study, this specimen's treatment or condition is: preoperative locoregional IRX-2 cytokine immunotherapy. The samples were obtained from a phase Ib study that tested preoperative, locoregional IRX-2 cytokine immunotherapy designed to prime immune responses. Donors were patients with early-stage breast cancer who received IRX-2 before surgery. The CDR3 covers 14 residues, taking in both the cysteine and the phenylalanine. Here the CDR3 DNA is all that survives: 42 bases in frame from base 1. Deletion took 1 base off V and 3 bases off J, with a span of 9 bases between the germline ends. CDR1 and CDR2 were assigned from the germline V gene as MNHGY and SAAAGT. Preparation of the library involved the immunoSEQ multiplex PCR assay. As stored in TCRdb, this immuneACCESS dataset retains in-frame rearrangements with V and J assigned. A fraction of the clones does not appear; measured against another copy, unresolved V genes explain less than half of the discrepancy, and the remainder lacks a known reason. Within this sample are under 4,000 clones, with 78% of them counted one time only. Approximately 6.8% of the sample comes from the top ten.

About this clone: Its antigen target is currently unknown. Nothing much larger sits one base from this clone, and base qualities are not available.

In this chain, TRBV6-8 is recombined with TRBJ1-1, with TRBD1 perhaps the D gene, on 5 matching bases. This sequence was found in a human donor with breast cancer. Sequenced material: tumor tissue, taken after IRX-2 immunotherapy. CDR3 loop: CASSYFGGDTEAFF. The bases are TGTGCCAGCAGTTACTTTGGGGGAGACACTGAAGCTTTCTTT.